This T cell receptor beta chain was sequenced during a study of blood T cell repertoires in COVID-19. V lost 4 bases and J 4 bases, leaving 9 bases between the germline ends. The CDR3 is 14 residues long. Germline-derived CDR1 and CDR2 are SGHDT and YYEEEE. The method was immunoSEQ multiplex PCR; TCRdb's version includes in-frame clones alone and lacks a portion of them. Of a few hundred thousand clones listed, about 80% are singletons. The sequence was obtained from a human donor with acute or convalescent COVID-19. The donor label of this sample is uncertain. V usage is TRBV5-6 and J usage is TRBJ2-6; tentative D call: TRBD2 (6 bases). What was sequenced was peripheral blood. This CDR3 reads CASSLEGGANVLTF. The CDR3 nucleotides read TGTGCCAGCAGCCTGGAGGGGGGGGCCAACGTCCTGACTTTC.